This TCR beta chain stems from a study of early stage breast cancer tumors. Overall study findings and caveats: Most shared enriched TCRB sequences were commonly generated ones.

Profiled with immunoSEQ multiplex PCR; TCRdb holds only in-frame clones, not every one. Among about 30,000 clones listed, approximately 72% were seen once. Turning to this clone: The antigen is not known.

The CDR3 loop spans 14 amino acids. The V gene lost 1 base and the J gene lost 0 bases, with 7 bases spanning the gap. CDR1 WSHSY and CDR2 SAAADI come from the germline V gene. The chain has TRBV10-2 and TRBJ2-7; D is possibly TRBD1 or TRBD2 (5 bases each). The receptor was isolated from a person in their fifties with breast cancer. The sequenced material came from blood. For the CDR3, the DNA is TGCGCCAGCAGTGAGTGGGGGAGCTCCTACGAGCAGTACTTC. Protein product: CASSEWGSSYEQYF.